Listed below are T cell receptor beta chains from one sample, sequenced in a study of cytomegalovirus exposure and HLA in healthy donors. TCRdb keeps only in-frame clones here, not all; method: immunoSEQ multiplex PCR. There are 140,000 to 150,000 clones in the sample; about 61% occur only once, and around 2% lies in the top ten. The sample consisted of PBMCs. All receptors come from a male donor in good health and CMV-seronegative. The CDR3 runs from the conserved cysteine through the conserved F or W. A D gene is named only where the DNA matches it firmly. Size tells how often a clone was seen (once, few, many) or the class of an expanded clone, and some rows leave it out.

size	length	V	D	J	DNA	CDR3
NA	13	TRBV7-2	TRBD1	TRBJ1-6	TGTGCCAGCAGCCGGGACAGGAACTCACCCCTCCACTTT	CASSRDRNSPLHF
NA	13	TRBV28	NA	TRBJ2-3	TGTGCCAGCAGAACGACAGACACAGATACGCAGTATTTT	CASRTTDTDTQYF
NA	14	TRBV5-4	NA	TRBJ2-7	TGTGCCAGCAGCCTAAGCAGCGGGCAGTACGAGCAGTACTTC	CASSLSSGQYEQYF
NA	14	TRBV30	TRBD1	TRBJ1-6	TGTGCCTGGAGAAGGGACAGCTATAATTCACCCCTCCACTTT	CAWRRDSYNSPLHF
NA	15	TRBV5-6	TRBD1	TRBJ1-5	TGTGCCAGCAGCTCTGGGGACAGGGCGTTCCAGCCCCAGCATTTT	CASSSGDRAFQPQHF
few	16	TRBV25-1	NA	TRBJ2-1	TGTGCCAGCAGTGACGGTGGTTTTGTCGGGTACAATGAGCAGTTCTTC	CASSDGGFVGYNEQFF
few	16	TRBV9	NA	TRBJ1-1	TGTGCCAGCAGCGTATCGAGGGATCGGGAGAACACTGAAGCTTTCTTT	CASSVSRDRENTEAFF
NA	14	TRBV5-1	NA	TRBJ2-3	TGCGCCAGCAGCTACTCGGGGGGCGCAGATACGCAGTATTTT	CASSYSGGADTQYF
few	14	TRBV28	TRBD1	TRBJ2-7	TGTGCCAGCGGAAAAACGGGACAGGGATACGAGCAGTACTTC	CASGKTGQGYEQYF
NA	15	TRBV10-3	TRBD1	TRBJ1-6	TGTGCCATCGATTCCGGGACAGGGTCTAATTCACCCCTCCACTTT	CAIDSGTGSNSPLHF
NA	15	TRBV21-1	NA	TRBJ2-7	TGTGCCAGCAGCAAAGGGGGCACCCGGTCCTACGAGCAGTACTTC	CASSKGGTRSYEQYF
NA	15	TRBV2	TRBD1	TRBJ1-6	TGTGCCAGCAGTGATGCAGGGGGCGCCGATTCACCCCTCCACTTT	CASSDAGGADSPLHF
NA	17	TRBV27	TRBD1	TRBJ1-6	TGTGCCAGCAGTCTTAGATTTTCCGGGACAGGGACCTCACCCCTCCACTTT	CASSLRFSGTGTSPLHF
NA	13	TRBV7-6	NA	TRBJ1-6	TGTGCCAGCAGCTTAGCCTACCTATCGCCCCTCCACTTT	CASSLAYLSPLHF
NA	14	TRBV28	TRBD1	TRBJ2-7	TGTGCCGTGACCTCGGGACAGGGTGCTTGCGAGCAGTACTTC	CAVTSGQGACEQYF
NA	15	TRBV4-1	TRBD1	TRBJ2-1	TGCGCCAGCAGCCAACGGACAGGTCCCAACAATGAGCAGTTCTTC	CASSQRTGPNNEQFF
few	16	TRBV7-2	TRBD1	TRBJ1-2	TGTGCCAGCAGCTTAGACGGGACAGGGGGCCTTTATGGCTACACCTTC	CASSLDGTGGLYGYTF
once	13	TRBV28	NA	TRBJ2-6	TGTGCCAGCACTACGAGGGCGGTTTGGGTCCTGACTTTC	CASTTRAVWVLTF
NA	17	TRBV19	NA	TRBJ1-5	TGTGCCAGTAGTACTTCGACGGAGCCTTGGGGCAATCAGCCCCAGCATTTT	CASSTSTEPWGNQPQHF
NA	14	TRBV29-1	NA	TRBJ2-2	TGCAGCGTTGTGGGGGGTTCGAACACCGGGGAGCTGTTTTTT	CSVVGGSNTGELFF
few	14	TRBV7-2	TRBD1	TRBJ1-2	TGTGCCAGCAGAAGGGACAGCGGCGGGGATGGCTACACCTTC	CASRRDSGGDGYTF
NA	14	TRBV19	TRBD1	TRBJ2-7	TGTGCCAGTAGTATACGTAGGGGGCAGTACGAGCAGTACTTC	CASSIRRGQYEQYF
NA	13	TRBV7-3	NA	TRBJ2-2	TGTGCCAGCAACTATGGGGAGACCGGGGAGCTGTTTTTT	CASNYGETGELFF
NA	12	TRBV13	NA	TRBJ2-3	TGTGCCAGCAGCCGGACAGCAAATACGCAGTATTTT	CASSRTANTQYF
few	15	TRBV5-4	NA	TRBJ2-2	TGTGCCAGCAGCTTGGACAGAGGACTCACCGGGGAGCTGTTTTTT	CASSLDRGLTGELFF
NA	14	TRBV2	NA	TRBJ1-2	TGTGCCAGCAGTGTTTCGCAGGGCGGCTATGGCTACACCTTC	CASSVSQGGYGYTF
NA	14	TRBV6-5	NA	TRBJ1-5	TGTGCCAGCAGTTACGGGGGCGGCAATCAGCCCCAGCATTTT	CASSYGGGNQPQHF
NA	12	TRBV6-6	NA	TRBJ2-2	TGTGCCAGCAGCCGTTTCCCCGGGGAGCTGTTTTTT	CASSRFPGELFF
NA	17	TRBV5-4	NA	TRBJ1-1	TGTGCCAGCAGCTTGGGGACAGTACGACGACTGAACACTGAAGCTTTCTTT	CASSLGTVRRLNTEAFF
NA	12	TRBV4-1	NA	TRBJ1-1	TGCGCCAGCAGTCAAATAGGGAGCCGGCGGATCTTT	CASSQIGSRRIF
few	14	TRBV6-5	TRBD1	TRBJ2-7	TGTGCCAGCAGTTTGGGACAGGGTGTCTACGAGCAGTACTTC	CASSLGQGVYEQYF
NA	19	TRBV9	TRBD2	TRBJ2-3	TGTGCCAGCAGCACAACTAGCGGGGGGCACCTCTCTAGCACAGATACGCAGTATTTT	CASSTTSGGHLSSTDTQYF
NA	17	TRBV7-5	NA	TRBJ2-7	TGTGTCAGAAGCTCTATAATGAGACTAGCTCCCACCAACGAGCAGTACTTC	CVRSSIMRLAPTNEQYF
NA	14	TRBV2	TRBD1	TRBJ2-3	TGTGCCAGCAGCCCGACAGGGTCAACAGATACGCAGTATTTT	CASSPTGSTDTQYF
NA	16	TRBV18	TRBD2	TRBJ2-5	TGTGCCAGCTCAGAAAGTAGCGGGGAGCTTGAAGAGACCCAGTACTTC	CASSESSGELEETQYF
NA	15	TRBV6-5	TRBD2	TRBJ2-1	TGTGCCAGCAGTTACATAGCGGGGGGGCGCAATGAGCAGTTCTTC	CASSYIAGGRNEQFF
NA	15	TRBV25-1	NA	TRBJ2-7	TGTGCCAGCAGTGATTCAACCGACAGAGCCTACGAGCAGTACTTC	CASSDSTDRAYEQYF
few	14	TRBV7-2	TRBD1	TRBJ2-7	TGTGCCAGCAGCTGGACAGGCCTTTCCTACGAGCAGTACTTC	CASSWTGLSYEQYF
NA	17	TRBV11-2	TRBD1	TRBJ2-5	TGTGCCAGCAGCCGAACGGGAGGACAGGGGGCGAAAGAGACCCAGTACTTC	CASSRTGGQGAKETQYF
NA	16	TRBV6-5	TRBD2	TRBJ2-7	TGTGCCAGCAGTTATAGTCGGACTAGCGGGGGGATCGAGCAGTACTTC	CASSYSRTSGGIEQYF
few	16	TRBV6-1	TRBD1	TRBJ1-4	TGTGCCAGCAGTGAGAAAACAGGGGGCGTAGAAGAAAAACTGTTTTTT	CASSEKTGGVEEKLFF
few	15	TRBV5-1	TRBD1	TRBJ2-5	TGCGCCAGTGGACCCGCTCAGGGGGCAGGGGAGACCCAGTACTTC	CASGPAQGAGETQYF
NA	12	TRBV5-6	NA	TRBJ2-3	TGTGCCAGCAGCCGTACATGGGGCAATCGGAAATTT	CASSRTWGNRKF
NA	15	TRBV25-1	TRBD1	TRBJ1-1	TGTGCCAGCAGTCAGGGGGCCCAACCGAACACTGAAGCTTTCTTT	CASSQGAQPNTEAFF
NA	15	TRBV6-6	NA	TRBJ1-2	TGTGCCAGCAGTTACTCACAGTTAACTAACTATGGCTACACCTTC	CASSYSQLTNYGYTF
once	15	TRBV5-7	NA	TRBJ2-7	TGTGCCAGCAGCTTGTCGGTCAGGGCGATCTACGAGCAGTACTTC	CASSLSVRAIYEQYF
few	14	TRBV19	NA	TRBJ2-2	TGTGCCAGTAGTATTAACAGAAACACCGGGGAGCTGTTTTTT	CASSINRNTGELFF
NA	16	TRBV21-1	NA	TRBJ1-5	TGTGCCAGCAGCACCCCAAGGGGGCCTAGCAATCAGCCCCAGCATTTT	CASSTPRGPSNQPQHF
NA	16	TRBV27	TRBD2	TRBJ2-3	TGTGCCAGCAGTTTAGGGGTAGCGGGGGTTGGTGATACGCAGTATTTT	CASSLGVAGVGDTQYF
once	15	TRBV7-2	TRBD1	TRBJ1-2	TGTGCCAGCAGTCCCCTCCCACAGGGGGCGTATGGCTACACCTTC	CASSPLPQGAYGYTF
NA	12	TRBV6-5	NA	TRBJ1-2	TGTGCCAGCAGAGCCGGGGTTTATGGCTACACCTTC	CASRAGVYGYTF
NA	13	TRBV19	NA	TRBJ2-2	TGTGCCAGTAGTATAGGGGGCCCCGGGGAGCTGTTTTTT	CASSIGGPGELFF
NA	15	TRBV6-5	TRBD1	TRBJ1-5	TGTGCCAGCAGTTTAACCGGGACAGGGGCTCAGCCCCAGCATTTT	CASSLTGTGAQPQHF
NA	13	TRBV7-6	NA	TRBJ2-5	TGTGCCAGCAGCTTAGCCGAGTCCGAGACCCAGTACTTC	CASSLAESETQYF